Listed here is a single TCR beta chain. There is no known antigen for this receptor. There are no base qualities to consult, and no much larger clone falls within one base. This record comes from a study of shared clonotypes between healthy human individuals (dated by TCRdb to 2018 to 2020). With respect to the entire study: A couple of women and a few men aged 18 to 49 years were included in the cohort. Per donor, three plates each were used for CD4 naive and CD4 memory, two for CD8 naive, and one for CD8 memory. Blood TCR repertoires of a handful of healthy adults were deeply sequenced to estimate repertoire size and the extent of clonotype sharing between individuals. To increase sequencing depth and limit assay-specific biases, TCR repertoire library preparation and sequencing were carried out by different laboratories using diverse techniques. Each donor's leukapheresis produced roughly between roughly 0.85 and 10 billion PBMCs. The full study reports these points: Incomplete sequencing was indicated by rarefaction of sorted-subset datasets, despite the large sequencing depth. Compared with non-shared clonotypes, clonotypes shared by all four sorted-subset donors had higher generation probabilities. Based on pairwise subsampling, the degree of clonotype sharing among donors was expected to be affected by sequencing depth. The small number of donors limited the genetic and exposure-history diversity represented. Approximately 5% of naive CD4, roughly 3.6% of naive CD8, roughly 2.4% of memory CD4, and approximately 0.4% of memory CD8 clonotypes were shared across a few donors. Sampling was restricted to blood, and TCR repertoires in tissue are likely to differ from TCR repertoires in blood. Naive subsets generally had larger estimated clonotype richness than memory subsets.

Germline trimming amounts to 1 base on V and 8 bases on J, with 6 as the count of junction bases outside the gene matches. CDR1 and CDR2, looked up from the germline V gene, are MDHEN and SYDVKM. Including cysteine and phenylalanine, the CDR3 has 15 amino acids. The DNA shown is the 45-base CDR3, in frame from base 1. Donors were healthy HIV-negative adults with no recently reported acute infections or vaccinations. Every donor was a Caucasian adult residing in Nashville, Tennessee, USA. Magnetic negative selection was used to enrich CD4+ T cells, after which naive cells were positively selected on CD45RA and the negative fraction became the memory subset. Blood was collected by leukapheresis, and PBMCs were isolated by Ficoll-Histopaque density gradient centrifugation and then cryopreserved in liquid nitrogen vapor phase. Analytical flow cytometry was used to check the purity and quantity of each magnetically sorted T cell population. Genomic DNA was isolated from each sorted fraction and quantified by UV absorbance on a Nanodrop 2000c.

Using the deep immunoSEQ assay, TCR CDR3 regions were amplified from genomic DNA by multiplex PCR. Genomic DNA extracted from each cell subset was distributed evenly over all wells of several immunoSEQ 96-well plates, and each plate served as one replicate. Each replicate PCR for sorted subsets received roughly 200 ng genomic DNA, equal to about 30,000 T cell genomes. Purified libraries were quantified with a Qubit 3.0 fluorometer, sized on a Bioanalyzer 2100, and re-quantified with the KAPA Library Quantification kit. Each immunoSEQ 96-well plate was sequenced on its own single-read 150-cycle Illumina NextSeq 550 flow cell. Concerning the study's data processing: Because only junctional sequences without quality scores were contained in the immunoSEQ output, filtering matching that applied to full-length reads could not be performed. Sequences were annotated with PyIR, a Python wrapper for IgBLAST v1.9, and V/J genes and CDR3 were assigned using IMGT germline references. Reads were removed for weak V/J assignments (E-value above 1e-6), missing CDR3, stop codons, out-of-frame junctions, or ambiguous translated residues. V3J clonotypes were defined as sequences sharing an identical inferred V gene, J gene, and CDR3 amino acid sequence. Percentage overlap between repertoires was computed as shared unique clonotypes divided by the size of the smaller repertoire. Three approaches were used to assess repertoire richness: RTK rarefaction, the Chao1 estimator, and Recon v2.1 estimates of unobserved clonotypes. Generation probabilities were computed with OLGA for all TCRbeta clonotypes obtained by the gDNA method from four donors. TCRdb provides this immuneACCESS table in a form limited to in-frame rearrangements. Some clones are lacking; in checked studies, under half of them reflect an unresolved V gene, and why the rest are absent is not known. That table gives V, J and clone size, and the DNA gave D and trimming. The sample table lists around 2.5 million clones, roughly 93% of them with a count of one. Roughly 0.39% of the sample lies in the top ten.

This chain is built from TRBV28 and TRBJ2-4; the junction holds 9 bases that match TRBD1. This receptor was obtained from a young man in good health. Some clones in this sample may be carry-over from other donors' samples. Sequencing input: naive CD4+ T cells from PBMCs. Per the publication, the cell subset or site label means: CD45RA+ positively selected. The DNA sequence is given as TGTGCCAGCAGTTTATACACAGGGGGCAGGGACATTCAGTACTTC. This translates into CASSLYTGGRDIQYF.